The T cell receptor beta chain under discussion was sequenced for a study (dated by TCRdb to 2016 to 2017). As for the study more broadly: The study used sequence and structural analyses to characterize human CD8+ TCR repertoires recognizing immunodominant viral antigens. Here is what the overall study found, with its caveats: According to the report, the CD8+ TCR repertoires were highly diverse, and those specific to different immunodominant viral antigens were distinct from each other.

By its share of the sample, this clonotype is large (0.1 to 1%). The antigen it recognizes is unknown. Base-call qualities are not available, and no considerably larger clone is one nucleotide away. From the cysteine up to the phenylalanine, the CDR3 has a length of 17 residues. Only the CDR3 DNA stays, 51 bases, in frame from base 1. The germline V gene supplies CDR1 LGHNA and CDR2 YSLEER. Trimming removed 0 bases from V and 0 bases from J, leaving 12 bases between the germline ends. The listed sequencing device is Illumina HiSeq 2500. TCRdb reprocessing: public reads trimmed at Q25 with fastp, clones called with MiXCR, in-frame beta chains kept. Each record represents a unique CDR3 protein, reported with the most common genes and DNA among its rows. The sample records about 1,800 distinct CDR3 sequences, 25% to 35% of which are singletons. Approximately 6% of the sample is in the top ten clones.

Sequences were obtained from CD8+ T cells (not recorded whether cultured). Recombination connected TRBV4-3 to TRBJ2-4, with the D segment identity uncertain. This receptor was taken from a female donor. The CDR3 region has the sequence CASSQEALTGAKNIQYF. The DNA sequence is as follows: TGCGCCAGCAGCCAAGAGGCCCTAACGGGAGCCAAAAACATTCAGTACTTC.